Here is one T cell receptor (beta chain) with its context. Its antigen is not identified. This sample was included in a study of beta chain features in type 1 diabetes. Turning to the study itself: Examination spanned 90 million to 140 million sorted cells from all samples.

Investigators reverse transcribed all isolated RNA, so they sequenced expressed TCRB transcripts. Some clones are missing from TCRdb's copy, which holds only in-frame ones; the method was immunoSEQ multiplex PCR. The data contain about 160,000 clones, roughly 8% of them singletons. Overall study results and limits: TCRB CDR3s from Type 1 diabetes patients were moderately but significantly shorter in all four CD4+ subsets.

Per donor, one heparinised blood draw averaged about 100 mL. This receptor was taken from a woman aged 18-29 years with type 1 diabetes. The sequenced material came from central memory CD4+ T cells from blood.

For the CDR3, the DNA is TGTGCCAGCAGCTTGCTAGCGGGGGTCGAGCAGTACTTC. This encodes CASSLLAGVEQYF. The rearrangement joins TRBV5-6 to TRBJ2-5; TRBD2 matches 10 bases. TRBJ2-7 explains the end of the DNA better; the J call may be wrong. This CDR3 has 13 amino acids. CDR1 SGHDT and CDR2 YYEEEE come from the germline V gene.